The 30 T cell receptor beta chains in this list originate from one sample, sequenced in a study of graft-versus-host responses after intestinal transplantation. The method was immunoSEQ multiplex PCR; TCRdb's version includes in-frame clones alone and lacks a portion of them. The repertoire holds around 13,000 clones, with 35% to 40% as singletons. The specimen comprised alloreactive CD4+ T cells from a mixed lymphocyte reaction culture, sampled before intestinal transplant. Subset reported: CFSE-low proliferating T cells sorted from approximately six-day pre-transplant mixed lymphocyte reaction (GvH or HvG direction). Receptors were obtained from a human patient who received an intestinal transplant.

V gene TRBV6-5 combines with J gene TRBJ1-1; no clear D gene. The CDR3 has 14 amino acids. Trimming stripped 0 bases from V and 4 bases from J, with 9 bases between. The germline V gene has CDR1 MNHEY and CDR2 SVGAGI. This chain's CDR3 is CASSYSSGSTEAFF. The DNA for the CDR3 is TGTGCCAGCAGTTACTCGTCCGGGTCCACTGAAGCTTTCTTT.

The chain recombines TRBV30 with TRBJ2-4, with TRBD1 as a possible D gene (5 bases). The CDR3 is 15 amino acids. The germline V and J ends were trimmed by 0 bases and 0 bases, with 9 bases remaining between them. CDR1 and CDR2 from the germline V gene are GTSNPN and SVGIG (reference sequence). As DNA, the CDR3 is TGTGCCTGGAGTGTAGGGGTAGTAGCCAAAAACATTCAGTACTTC. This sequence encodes CAWSVGVVAKNIQYF.

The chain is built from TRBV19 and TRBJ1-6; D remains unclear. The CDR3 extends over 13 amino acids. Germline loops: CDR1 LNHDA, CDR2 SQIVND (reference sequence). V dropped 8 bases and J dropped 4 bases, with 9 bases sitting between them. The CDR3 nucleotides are TGTGCCAGTGCTCGGGTTTATAATTCACCCCTCCACTTT. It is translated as CASARVYNSPLHF.

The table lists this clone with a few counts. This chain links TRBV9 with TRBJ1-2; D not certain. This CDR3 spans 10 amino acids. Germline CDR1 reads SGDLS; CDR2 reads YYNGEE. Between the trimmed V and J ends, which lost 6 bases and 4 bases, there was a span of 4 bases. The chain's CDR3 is CASKLYGYTF. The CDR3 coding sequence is TGTGCCAGCAAACTCTATGGCTACACCTTC.

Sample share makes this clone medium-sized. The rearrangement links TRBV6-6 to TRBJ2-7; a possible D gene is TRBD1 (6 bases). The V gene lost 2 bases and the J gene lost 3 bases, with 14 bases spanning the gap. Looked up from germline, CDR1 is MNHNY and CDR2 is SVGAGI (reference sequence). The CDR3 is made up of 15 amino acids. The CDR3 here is CASSYPNRAHYEQYF. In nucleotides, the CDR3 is TGTGCCAGCAGTTACCCGAACAGGGCCCACTACGAGCAGTACTTC.

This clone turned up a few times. The CDR3 region is CASSATGSTGNTIYF. The CDR3 nucleotides read TGTGCCAGCTCAGCGACAGGGTCCACTGGAAACACCATATATTTT. The chain is built from TRBV18 and TRBJ1-3; 7 bases line up with TRBD1. With 5 bases clipped from V and 2 bases from J, the junction kept 6 bases outside the gene matches. Germline V CDR1 and CDR2: KGHSH, LQKENI. The CDR3 loop spans 15 amino acids.

For the CDR3, the DNA is TGTGCCAGCAGCCCAGGGACATTTGCCGATACGCAGTATTTT. Translated: CASSPGTFADTQYF. This chain connects TRBV7-2 to TRBJ2-3; TRBD1 might be the D (6 bases). CDR3 length equals 14 residues. Germline lookup yields CDR1 SGHTA and CDR2 FQGNSA. V shed 5 bases and J shed 6 bases, with 15 bases lying between them.

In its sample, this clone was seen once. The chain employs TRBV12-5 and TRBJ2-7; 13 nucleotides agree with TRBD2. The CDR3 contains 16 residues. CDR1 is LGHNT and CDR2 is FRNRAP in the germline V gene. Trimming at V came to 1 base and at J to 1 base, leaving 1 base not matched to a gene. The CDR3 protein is CASGLGLAGGSYEQYF. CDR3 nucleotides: TGTGCTAGTGGTTTGGGACTAGCGGGGGGTTCCTACGAGCAGTACTTC.

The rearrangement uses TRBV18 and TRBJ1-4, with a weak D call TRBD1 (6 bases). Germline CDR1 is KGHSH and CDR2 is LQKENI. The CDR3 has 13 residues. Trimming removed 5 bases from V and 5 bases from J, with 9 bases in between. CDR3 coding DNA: TGTGCCAGCTCAACCGGACAGAATGAAAAACTGTTTTTT. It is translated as CASSTGQNEKLFF.

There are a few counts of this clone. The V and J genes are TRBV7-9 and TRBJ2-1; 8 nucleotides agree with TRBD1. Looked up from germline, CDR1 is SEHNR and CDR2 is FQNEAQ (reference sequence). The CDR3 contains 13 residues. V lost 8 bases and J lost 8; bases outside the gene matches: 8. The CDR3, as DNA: TGTGCCAGCCGGCAGGGGGCATTGGATGAGCAGTTCTTC. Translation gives CASRQGALDEQFF. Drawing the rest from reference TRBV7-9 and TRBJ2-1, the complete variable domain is DTGVSQNPRHKITKRGQNVTFRCDPISEHNRLYWYRQTLGQGPEFLTYFQNEAQLEKSRLLSDRFSAERPKGSFSTLEIQRTEQGDSAMYLCASRQGALDEQFFGPGTRLTVL.

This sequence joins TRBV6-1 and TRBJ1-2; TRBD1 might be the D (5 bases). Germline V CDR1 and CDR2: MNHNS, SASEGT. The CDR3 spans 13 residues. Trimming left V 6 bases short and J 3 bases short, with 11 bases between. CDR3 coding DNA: TGTGCCAGCAGCCCCGGGACTGACTATGGCTACACCTTC. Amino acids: CASSPGTDYGYTF.

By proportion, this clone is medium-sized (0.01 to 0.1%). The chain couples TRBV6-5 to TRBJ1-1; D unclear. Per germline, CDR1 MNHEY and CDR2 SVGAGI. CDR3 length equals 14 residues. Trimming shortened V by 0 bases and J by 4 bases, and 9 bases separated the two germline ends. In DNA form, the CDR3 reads TGTGCCAGCAGTTACTCGAGATCGGGCACTGAAGCTTTCTTT. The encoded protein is CASSYSRSGTEAFF.

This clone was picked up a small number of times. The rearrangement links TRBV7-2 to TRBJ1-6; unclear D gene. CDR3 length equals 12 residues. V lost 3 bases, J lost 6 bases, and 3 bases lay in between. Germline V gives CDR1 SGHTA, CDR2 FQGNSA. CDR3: CASSFLNSPLHF. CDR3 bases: TGTGCCAGCAGCTTTCTTAATTCACCCCTCCACTTT.

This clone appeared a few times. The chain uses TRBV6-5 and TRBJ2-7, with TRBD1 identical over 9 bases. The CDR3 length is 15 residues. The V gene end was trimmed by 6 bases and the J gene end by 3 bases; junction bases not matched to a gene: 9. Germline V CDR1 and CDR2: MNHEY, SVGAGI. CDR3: CASSLTPGQGYEQYF. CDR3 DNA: TGTGCCAGCAGCTTGACCCCGGGACAGGGCTACGAGCAGTACTTC.

DNA of the CDR3: TGTGCCAGCTCACCACCGGGACAGGGTAAAGAGACCCAGTACTTC. Translating gives CASSPPGQGKETQYF. The V and J genes are TRBV18 and TRBJ2-5; TRBD1 aligns across 9 bases. This CDR3 is 15 amino acids long. Germline trimming cut 0 bases from V and 3 bases from J; bases unmatched to any gene: 2. The germline V gene has CDR1 KGHSH and CDR2 LQKENI.

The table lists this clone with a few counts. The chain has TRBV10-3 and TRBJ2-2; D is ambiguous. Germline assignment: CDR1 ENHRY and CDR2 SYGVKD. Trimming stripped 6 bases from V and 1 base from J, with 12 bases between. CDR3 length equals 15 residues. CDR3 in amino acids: CAISLRRLNTGELFF. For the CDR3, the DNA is TGTGCCATCAGCCTCAGGCGTTTGAACACCGGGGAGCTGTTTTTT.

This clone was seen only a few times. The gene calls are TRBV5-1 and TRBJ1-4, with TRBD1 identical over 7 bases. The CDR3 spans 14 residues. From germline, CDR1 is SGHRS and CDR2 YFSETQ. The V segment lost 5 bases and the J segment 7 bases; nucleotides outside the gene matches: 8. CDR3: CASRPGGSGEKLFF. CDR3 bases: TGCGCCAGCAGACCAGGGGGGTCGGGTGAAAAACTGTTTTTT. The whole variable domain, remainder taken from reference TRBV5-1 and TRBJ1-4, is KAGVTQTPRYLIKTRGQQVTLSCSPISGHRSVSWYQQTPGQGLQFLFEYFSETQRNKGNFPGRFSGRQFSNSRSEMNVSTLELGDSALYLCASRPGGSGEKLFFGSGTQLSVL.

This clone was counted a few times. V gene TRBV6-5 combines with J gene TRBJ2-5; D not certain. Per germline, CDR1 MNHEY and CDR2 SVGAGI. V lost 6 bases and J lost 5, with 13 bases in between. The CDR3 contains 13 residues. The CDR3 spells CASSPLIKETQYF. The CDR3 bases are TGTGCCAGCAGCCCACTAATAAAGGAGACCCAGTACTTC.

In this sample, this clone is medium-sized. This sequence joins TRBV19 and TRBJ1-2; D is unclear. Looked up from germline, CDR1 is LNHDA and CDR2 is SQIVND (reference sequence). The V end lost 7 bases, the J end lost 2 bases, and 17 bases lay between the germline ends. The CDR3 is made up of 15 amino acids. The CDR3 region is CASNDNRRVNYGYTF. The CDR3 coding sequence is TGTGCCAGTAACGATAACCGGCGGGTAAACTATGGCTACACCTTC. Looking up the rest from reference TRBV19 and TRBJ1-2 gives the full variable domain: DGGITQSPKYLFRKEGQNVTLSCEQNLNHDAMYWYRQDPGQGLRLIYYSQIVNDFQKGDIAEGYSVSREKKESFPLTVTSAQKNPTAFYLCASNDNRRVNYGYTFGSGTRLTVV.

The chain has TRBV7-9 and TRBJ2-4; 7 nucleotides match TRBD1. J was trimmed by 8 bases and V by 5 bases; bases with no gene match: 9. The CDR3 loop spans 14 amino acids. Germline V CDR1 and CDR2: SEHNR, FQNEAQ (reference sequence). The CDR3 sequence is CASSPDRVLDIQYF. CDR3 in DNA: TGTGCCAGCAGCCCCGACAGGGTCCTGGACATTCAGTACTTC.

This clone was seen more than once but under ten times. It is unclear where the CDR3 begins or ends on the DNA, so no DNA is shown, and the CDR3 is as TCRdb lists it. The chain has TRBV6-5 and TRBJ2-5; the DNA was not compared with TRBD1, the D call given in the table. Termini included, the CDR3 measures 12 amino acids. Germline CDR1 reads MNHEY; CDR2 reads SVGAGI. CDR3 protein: CASSSSTGPQYF.

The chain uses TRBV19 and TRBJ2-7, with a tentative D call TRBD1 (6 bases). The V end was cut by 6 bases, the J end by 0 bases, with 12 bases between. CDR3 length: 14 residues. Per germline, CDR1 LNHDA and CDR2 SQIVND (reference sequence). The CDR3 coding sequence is TGTGCCAGTAGCACAGGGCTCGCCTCCTACGAGCAGTACTTC. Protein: CASSTGLASYEQYF.

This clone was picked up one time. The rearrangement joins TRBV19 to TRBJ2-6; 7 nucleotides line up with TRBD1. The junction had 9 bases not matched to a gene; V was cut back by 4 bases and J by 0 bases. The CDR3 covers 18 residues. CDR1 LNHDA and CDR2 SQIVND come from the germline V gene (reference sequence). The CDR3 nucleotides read TGTGCCAGTAGTACCCGACAGGGCCATTACTCTGGGGCCAACGTCCTGACTTTC. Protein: CASSTRQGHYSGANVLTF.

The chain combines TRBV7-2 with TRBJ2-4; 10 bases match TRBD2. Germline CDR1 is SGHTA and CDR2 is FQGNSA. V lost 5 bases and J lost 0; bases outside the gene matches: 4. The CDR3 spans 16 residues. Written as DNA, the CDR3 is TGTGCCAGCAGCCCGCTAGCGGGGGTAGCCAAAAACATTCAGTACTTC. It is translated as CASSPLAGVAKNIQYF.

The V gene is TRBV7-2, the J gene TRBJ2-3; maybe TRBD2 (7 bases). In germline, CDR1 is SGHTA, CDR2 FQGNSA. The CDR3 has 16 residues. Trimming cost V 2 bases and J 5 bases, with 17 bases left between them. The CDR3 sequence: CASSLLGGGNQDTQYF. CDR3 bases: TGTGCCAGCAGCTTACTAGGGGGGGGGAACCAAGATACGCAGTATTTT.

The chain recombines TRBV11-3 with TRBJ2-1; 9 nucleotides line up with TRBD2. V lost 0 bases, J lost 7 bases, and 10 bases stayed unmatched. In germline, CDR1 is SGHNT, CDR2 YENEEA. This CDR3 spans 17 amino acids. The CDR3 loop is CASSLEGGGAVLNEQFF. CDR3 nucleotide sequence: TGTGCCAGCAGCTTAGAGGGCGGGGGGGCAGTCCTGAATGAGCAGTTCTTC.

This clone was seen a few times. The CDR3 region has the DNA TGTGCCAGCAGTTTCATCAGGGGCGGAAATTCACCCCTCCACTTT. This gives the protein CASSFIRGGNSPLHF. V usage is TRBV6-5 and J usage is TRBJ1-6; TRBD1 is a possible D gene (6 bases). V shed 4 bases and J shed 7 bases, with 14 bases lying between them. The V gene's germline CDR1 is MNHEY and CDR2 SVGAGI. CDR3 length: 15 amino acids.

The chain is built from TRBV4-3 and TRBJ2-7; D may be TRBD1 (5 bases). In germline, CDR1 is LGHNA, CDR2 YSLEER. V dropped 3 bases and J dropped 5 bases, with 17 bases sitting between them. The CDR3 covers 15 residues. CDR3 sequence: CASSHFVSGPNEQYF. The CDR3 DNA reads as TGCGCCAGCAGCCATTTTGTATCAGGGCCCAACGAGCAGTACTTC.

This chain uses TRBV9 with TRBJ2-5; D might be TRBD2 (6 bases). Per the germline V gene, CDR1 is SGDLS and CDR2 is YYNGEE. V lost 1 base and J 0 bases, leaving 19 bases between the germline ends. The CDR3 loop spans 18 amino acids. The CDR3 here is CASSVFPSSALYQETQYF. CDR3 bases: TGTGCCAGCAGCGTATTCCCGTCTAGCGCCTTGTACCAAGAGACCCAGTACTTC.

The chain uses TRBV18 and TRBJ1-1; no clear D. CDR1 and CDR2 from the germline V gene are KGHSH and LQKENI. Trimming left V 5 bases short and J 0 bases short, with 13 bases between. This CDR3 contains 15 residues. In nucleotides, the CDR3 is TGTGCCAGCTCATACGACCTACAGCTGAACACTGAAGCTTTCTTT. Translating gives CASSYDLQLNTEAFF.